The clone carrying this TCR beta chain was detected many times. This entry belongs to a study of identical twins. This CDR3 has 13 amino acids. V shed 3 bases and J shed 7 bases, with 15 bases lying between them. The germline gives CDR1 GTSNPN, CDR2 SVGIG (reference sequence). TCRdb called the 5' RACE reads again in MiXCR, with one record for every CDR3 protein. The table records a few hundred thousand distinct CDR3 sequences, nearly 10% of them present only once. These data were also reused for a study on yellow fever vaccine responses in identical twins.

Material for sequencing was PBMCs. The chain carries TRBV30 and TRBJ2-5; D is perhaps TRBD1 or TRBD2 (5 bases each). The origin of this receptor is a woman aged 18-29 years in good health. The DNA of the CDR3 is TGTGCCTGGAGCGGGGCAGCGCAAAGGACCCAGTACTTC. It codes for CAWSGAAQRTQYF.